This paragraph reports one T cell receptor beta chain. The V gene lost 4 bases and the J gene lost 8 bases, with 12 bases spanning the gap. The CDR3 loop spans 13 amino acids. Germline CDR1 reads LNHDA; CDR2 reads SQIVND (reference sequence). The sample comes from a study of blood T cell repertoires in COVID-19. Profiled with immunoSEQ multiplex PCR; TCRdb holds only in-frame clones, not every one. The table shows 230,000 or so clones, with more than 75% occurring only once. The sample consisted of peripheral blood. This receptor was obtained from a man aged 40-49 years with active or convalescent COVID-19. The V call is TRBV19, the J call TRBJ1-3; D is undetermined. CDR3 in amino acids: CASSTDLEDTIYF. The CDR3, as DNA: TGTGCCAGTAGTACCGACCTAGAGGACACCATATATTTT. Combining the CDR3 with reference TRBV19 and TRBJ1-3 gives the whole variable domain DGGITQSPKYLFRKEGQNVTLSCEQNLNHDAMYWYRQDPGQGLRLIYYSQIVNDFQKGDIAEGYSVSREKKESFPLTVTSAQKNPTAFYLCASSTDLEDTIYFGEGSWLTVV.